This TCR beta chain was captured in a study of blood T cell repertoires in COVID-19. Here immunoSEQ multiplex PCR was the method, and the copy in TCRdb shows in-frame clones only, minus some. In the table there are 100,000 to 130,000 clones, roughly 90% of which are singletons. Losses at the gene ends were 4 bases for V and 6 bases for J; bases not matched to a gene: 15. The CDR3 loop spans 17 amino acids. Germline V gene lookup returns CDR1 SGHVS and CDR2 FQNEAQ. The chain is built from TRBV7-8 and TRBJ2-7; 10 bases match TRBD2. Sequenced input: peripheral blood. This TCR derives from a man in his forties with active or convalescent COVID-19. The CDR3 nucleotides read TGTGCCAGCAGCTCCGCTAGCGGGAGCCGAGCGCTTCGCGAGCAGTACTTC. Protein: CASSSASGSRALREQYF.